This T cell receptor beta chain was observed in a study of blood T cell repertoires in COVID-19. Background on the study: The samples span acute and convalescent COVID-19 from the United States, Italy and Spain.

Authors' data handling: Quantification of nucleated cells was approximated via reference gene primer amplification. TCRdb keeps only in-frame clones here, not all; method: immunoSEQ multiplex PCR. The V and J calls and clone size were taken over from that table, and D and trimming were inferred from the DNA. The table includes some 190,000 clones, roughly 86% detected once. The sample was PBMCs or T cells enriched from blood (not recorded which). The clonotype originates from a man between 35 and 55 years old with acute COVID-19.

CDR3 protein: CASSQTGTGEEKLFF. Here the CDR3 DNA reads TGCGCCAGCAGCCAAACCGGGACAGGGGAAGAAAAACTGTTTTTT. The chain combines TRBV4-1 with TRBJ1-4, with 10 bases identical to TRBD1. V was clipped by 2 bases and J by 8 bases; unmatched bases: 5. The germline V gene has CDR1 MGHRA and CDR2 YSYEKL. There are 15 residues in the CDR3.